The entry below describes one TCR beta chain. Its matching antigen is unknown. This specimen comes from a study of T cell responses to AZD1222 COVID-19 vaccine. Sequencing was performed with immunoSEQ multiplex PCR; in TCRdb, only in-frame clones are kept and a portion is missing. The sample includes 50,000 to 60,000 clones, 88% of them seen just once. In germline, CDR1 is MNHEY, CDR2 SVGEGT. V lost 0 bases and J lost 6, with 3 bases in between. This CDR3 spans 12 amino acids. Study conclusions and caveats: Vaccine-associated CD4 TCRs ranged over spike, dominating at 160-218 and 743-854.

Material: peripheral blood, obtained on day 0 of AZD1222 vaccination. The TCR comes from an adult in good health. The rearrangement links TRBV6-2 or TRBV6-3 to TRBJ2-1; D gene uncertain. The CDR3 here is CASSYSGNEQFF. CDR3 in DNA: TGTGCCAGCAGTTACTCGGGCAATGAGCAGTTCTTC.